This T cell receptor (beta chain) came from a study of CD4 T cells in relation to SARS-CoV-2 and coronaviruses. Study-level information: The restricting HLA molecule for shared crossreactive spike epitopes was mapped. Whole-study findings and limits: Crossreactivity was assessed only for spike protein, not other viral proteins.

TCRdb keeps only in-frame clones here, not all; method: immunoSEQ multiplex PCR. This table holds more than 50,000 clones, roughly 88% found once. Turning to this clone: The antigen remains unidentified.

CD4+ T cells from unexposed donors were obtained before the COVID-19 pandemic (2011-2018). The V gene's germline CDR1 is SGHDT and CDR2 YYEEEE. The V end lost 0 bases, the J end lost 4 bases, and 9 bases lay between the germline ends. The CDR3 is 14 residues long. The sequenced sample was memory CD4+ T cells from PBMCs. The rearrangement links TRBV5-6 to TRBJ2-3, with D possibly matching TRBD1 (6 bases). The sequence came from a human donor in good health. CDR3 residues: CASSLGQAPDTQYF. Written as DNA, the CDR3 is TGTGCCAGCAGCTTGGGACAGGCGCCAGATACGCAGTATTTT.